This T cell receptor (beta chain) was profiled in a study of T cell responses to AZD1222 COVID-19 vaccine. Method: immunoSEQ multiplex PCR; TCRdb's copy keeps in-frame clones and lacks some. The sample lists about 130,000 clones; approximately 86% were seen once. CDR1 and CDR2 (germline): SGHRS, YFSETQ. The CDR3 consists of 15 residues. Trimming took 3 bases from V and 7 from J; bases not matched to a gene: 9. The specimen was peripheral blood, collected on day 0 of AZD1222 vaccination. The rearrangement uses TRBV5-1 and TRBJ2-2; 7 nucleotides match TRBD2. This TCR was recovered from an adult in good health. CDR3 protein: CASSWRELEDGELFF. The CDR3 nucleotides are TGCGCCAGCAGCTGGCGGGAGCTCGAGGACGGGGAGCTGTTTTTT.